These 4 T cell receptor beta chains came from one sample sequenced in a study of blood T cell repertoires in COVID-19. Here immunoSEQ multiplex PCR was the method, and the copy in TCRdb shows in-frame clones only, minus some. The sample shows under 300,000 clones, more than 75% of them seen only once. Sequenced input: peripheral blood. Source of these receptors: a middle-aged woman who had recovered from COVID-19.

The chain combines TRBV5-1 with TRBJ1-2; D is undetermined. Trimming cost V 4 bases and J 1 base, with 11 bases left between them. This CDR3 is built from 14 residues. The V gene's germline CDR1 is SGHRS and CDR2 YFSETQ. The CDR3 is CASSISGINYGYTF. CDR3 DNA: TGCGCCAGCAGCATTTCCGGGATTAACTATGGCTACACCTTC.

The genes are TRBV29-1 and TRBJ1-4, with 7 bases fitting TRBD1. V was clipped by 7 bases and J by 0 bases; unmatched bases: 5. Per the germline V gene, CDR1 is SQVTM and CDR2 is ANQGSEA. This CDR3 is 14 amino acids long. DNA of the CDR3: TGCAGCGCCAAGGGACAGTCAACTAATGAAAAACTGTTTTTT. It translates to CSAKGQSTNEKLFF.

This chain joins TRBV5-1 and TRBJ2-1; TRBD1 aligns across 11 bases. Germline CDR1 and CDR2: SGHRS and YFSETQ. The CDR3 loop spans 15 amino acids. The V and J ends lost 4 bases and 7 bases, in that order; junction bases with no gene match: 7. CDR3 loop: CASSPDRGLGNEQFF. The CDR3 DNA sequence: TGCGCCAGCAGCCCGGACAGGGGGCTTGGGAATGAGCAGTTCTTC.

J is TRBJ2-5 and V is TRBV3-1 (or the pseudogene TRBV3-2); D might be TRBD2 (6 bases). This CDR3 has 16 residues. Germline CDR1 and CDR2: LGHDT and YNNKEL (reference sequence). With 4 bases removed from V and 1 base from J, the gap between germline ends came to 16 bases. The CDR3 DNA sequence: TGTGCCAGCAGCCCCTCAGCGGGTGGGCCCCAAGAGACCCAGTACTTC. It specifies CASSPSAGGPQETQYF.